This TCR beta chain was sequenced during a study of blood T cell repertoires in COVID-19. Study information: Whether acute or convalescent, the COVID-19 samples came from the United States, Italy and Spain.

TCRdb's table, derived via immunoSEQ multiplex PCR, lists solely in-frame clones and lacks some. Here the sample spans about 120,000 clones, 82% being singletons. CDR1 SGHRS and CDR2 YFSETQ come from the germline V gene. The germline V and J ends were trimmed by 5 bases and 2 bases, with 16 bases remaining between them. The CDR3 sequence is 15 residues long. Sequencing used peripheral blood. The chain couples TRBV5-1 to TRBJ1-1; D unresolved. The sequence was obtained from a man between 65 and 85 years old with active or convalescent COVID-19. CDR3 sequence: CASREGFPSNTEAFF. CDR3 coding DNA: TGCGCCAGCAGGGAGGGTTTCCCGTCAAACACTGAAGCTTTCTTT.